This TCR beta chain appears in the sequencing data of a study of graft-versus-host responses after intestinal transplantation (dated by TCRdb to about 2021). General notes on the study: Multivisceral, liver-intestinal, or isolated intestinal transplants were received by the recipients. To identify alloreactive clones, pre-transplant mixed lymphocyte reaction products were sequenced and then compared with unstimulated pre-transplant donor and recipient T cells. Instead of going to the commercial service, samples from a few later patients were sequenced in-house on an Illumina MiSeq and processed with MiXCR. After intestinal transplantation, graft-versus-host and host-versus-graft alloreactive T cell clones in the graft, circulation and bone marrow were tracked using bulk TCR-beta CDR3 sequencing. Donor T cell macrochimerism was defined as a peak of at least 4% donor T cells among recipient peripheral blood mononuclear cells. A cohort of under 30 intestinal transplant recipients, including one retransplant, was enrolled, and a few patients lacking pretransplant specimens were excluded. All recipients received anti-thymocyte globulin induction followed by maintenance tacrolimus and steroids for approximately 3 years.

On this clone itself: Its antigen has not been determined. Base qualities are not provided; no much larger clone lies one nucleotide away.

The receptor library was made with the immunoSEQ multiplex PCR assay. For most patients, high-throughput TCR-beta CDR3 sequencing of genomic DNA was performed by Adaptive Biotechnologies. From the authors' description of their analysis: Adaptive's ImmunoSEQ software supplied the TCR sequencing data for around 19 patients, while MiXCR and VDJtools were used to process a few other patients. Because the origin of CDR3 nucleotide sequences shared between donor and recipient could not be assigned, those sequences were removed. Alloreactive clones required at least 2-fold expansion over unstimulated cells and minimum CFSE-low frequency of 0.002% (template counts) or 0.001% (read counts). A clone was considered mappable if detected in the sequenced pre-transplant spleen, lymph node, or MLR CFSE-low populations of the donor or recipient. The cumulative frequency of alloreactive clones was calculated as a percentage of all sequences, weighted by copy number. TCRdb provides this immuneACCESS table in a form limited to in-frame rearrangements. Some clones are lacking; in checked studies, under half of them reflect an unresolved V gene, and why the rest are absent is not known. That table furnishes V, J and clone size, whereas the DNA furnished D and trimming. The sample table lists tens of thousands of clones, roughly 85% of them with a count of one. Of the sample, 0.95% to 1.2% falls within the top ten clones.

Overall study outcomes, separate from this receptor: The conclusions were limited by the relatively low number and heterogeneity of the intestinal transplant patients. In the allografts of patients with donor T cell macrochimerism, GvH to HvG T cell clonal ratios were high. Peak levels of circulating GvH clones were associated with declines in HvG clones early after transplant. GvH clones turned up in recipient bone marrow, with some appearing earlier in ileal mucosa or blood, a pattern consistent with an intestinal mucosal origin.

Spanning cysteine to phenylalanine, the CDR3 consists of 16 amino acids. The sequence is cut down to CDR3 DNA, 48 bases in frame from base 1. The germline V gene yields SNHLY for CDR1 and FYNNEI for CDR2. The germline V end is reduced by 7 bases and the J end by 3 bases; junction bases left unmatched: 8. Blood samples were collected up to 4 times in the first month after transplant and then at least monthly when available. The rearranged chain carries TRBV2 and TRBJ1-6, with 8 bases aligning to TRBD1. The sequence was obtained from a human patient who received an intestinal transplant, so some T cells may come from the graft donor. The sample here was PBMCs, taken 28 days after intestinal transplant. The DNA reads TGTGCCAGCACACCGTTACAGGGGGGCTATAATTCACCCCTCCACTTT. Protein translation: CASTPLQGGYNSPLHF.